This is a list of T cell receptor beta chains from one sample in a study of T cells after yellow fever vaccination. TCRdb recomputed calls from the 5' RACE reads with MiXCR, one row per CDR3 protein. The data contain some 350,000 distinct CDR3 sequences, roughly 6.1% of them singletons. This sample comprised PBMCs, obtained 5 days after the yellow fever booster vaccination. These receptors were obtained from a young man who received the YFV17D yellow fever vaccine. Both conserved end residues are part of each CDR3. Fields, in order: J gene, clone size, V gene, CDR3 length, D gene, CDR3 protein, CDR3 DNA. The D gene is left open where the match is weak. Some rows have no size entry. The others give once, few or many, or a class for an expanded clone.

TRBJ2-3,NA,TRBV15,14,NA,CATSRQLSTDTQYF,TGTGCCACCTCAAGACAGCTTAGCACAGATACGCAGTATTTT
TRBJ1-2,few,TRBV4-3,13,NA,CASSQVGGDGYTF,TGCGCCAGCAGCCAAGTCGGGGGGGATGGCTACACCTTC
TRBJ2-7,NA,TRBV18,16,TRBD2,CASSPPLAGGSYEQYF,TGTGCCAGCTCCCCACCGCTAGCGGGAGGGTCTTACGAGCAGTACTTC
TRBJ2-3,NA,TRBV10-3,15,TRBD2,CAISDPTSGPDTQYF,TGTGCCATCAGTGACCCGACTAGCGGCCCCGATACGCAGTATTTT
TRBJ2-2,NA,TRBV20-1,13,NA,CSATLTNTGELFF,TGCAGTGCTACCTTAACGAACACCGGGGAGCTGTTTTTT
TRBJ2-1,many,TRBV12-5,15,NA,CASDQAGLFVNEQFF,TGTGCTAGTGACCAGGCGGGACTCTTTGTCAATGAGCAGTTCTTC
TRBJ2-7,NA,TRBV29-1,11,NA,CSVEVWGEQYF,TGCAGCGTTGAAGTTTGGGGCGAGCAGTACTTC
TRBJ2-7,many,TRBV2,15,TRBD2,CASSDWREGVYEQYF,TGTGCCAGCAGTGATTGGCGGGAGGGTGTGTACGAGCAGTACTTC
TRBJ2-3,few,TRBV12-3/TRBV12-4,14,NA,CASSFGGGRDTQYF,TGTGCCAGCAGTTTCGGAGGGGGCCGGGATACGCAGTATTTT
TRBJ2-3,NA,TRBV20-1,14,NA,CSARAGARIDTQYF,TGCAGTGCTAGAGCGGGAGCAAGGATAGATACGCAGTATTTT
TRBJ2-5,few,TRBV20-1,14,NA,CSAVLRAGQETQYF,TGCAGTGCCGTACTGAGGGCAGGGCAAGAGACCCAGTACTTC
TRBJ2-7,few,TRBV12-3/TRBV12-4,14,TRBD1,CASRDSQGAPEQYF,TGTGCCAGCAGAGACTCACAGGGGGCGCCTGAGCAGTACTTC
TRBJ2-1,few,TRBV19,15,TRBD2,CASSIVSGPYNEQFF,TGTGCCAGTAGTATTGTTAGCGGGCCCTACAATGAGCAGTTCTTC
TRBJ2-7,few,TRBV7-9,13,NA,CASSLSSASEQYF,TGTGCCAGCAGCTTAAGTTCGGCGTCCGAGCAGTACTTC